This paragraph reports one T cell receptor (beta chain). Its target is unknown. This entry comes from a study of blood T cells in healthy people across ages. From germline, CDR1 is GTSNPN and CDR2 SVGIG (reference sequence). The ends lost 1 base at V and 8 bases at J; junction bases unmatched: 9. This CDR3 is built from 15 residues. The authors ran a second PCR of about 7 to 12 cycles using a sample-barcoded 5' primer and a J-beta primer mix. Unique molecular identifiers of 12 random nucleotides labeled each cDNA. TCRdb re-called the 5' RACE reads with MiXCR, one entry per CDR3 protein. Here the sample spans about 540,000 distinct CDR3 sequences, around 24% being singletons. Study outcomes and limitations: Long-lived donors carried more naive CD4+ cells and greater diversity than aged donors.

This sample also appeared in a second study, on T cells of mothers and their children. Turning to that study: All donors were healthy and Caucasian; they were three mothers and their six children. Per child, 2.8 million or so TCR beta CDR3 reads were obtained, against over 9.5 million per mother.

The source is a boy between 10 and 17 years old in good health. Sequenced material: blood. V gene TRBV30 combines with J gene TRBJ1-2; 11 positions match TRBD1. CDR3 sequence: CAWSDLGQGVYGYTF. The CDR3 nucleotides are TGTGCCTGGAGTGATCTGGGACAGGGGGTTTACGGCTACACCTTC.